This T cell receptor beta chain was identified in a study of blood T cell repertoires in COVID-19. Overall study: Sites in the United States, Italy and Spain provided acute and convalescent COVID-19 samples. Sources were T cells, B-cell-depleted T cells, or PBMCs; the material itself was cDNA or gDNA.

The authors' processing: The assay estimated nucleated cells by amplifying reference gene primers. Some clones are missing from TCRdb's copy, which holds only in-frame ones; the method was immunoSEQ multiplex PCR. V and J calls and clone size follow that table, whereas D and trimming were derived from the DNA. The table includes roughly 190,000 clones, roughly four fifths detected once. The CDR3 is made up of 12 amino acids. The V gene's germline CDR1 is GTSNPN and CDR2 SVGIG (reference sequence). The ends were cut back, 5 bases at V and 0 bases at J, with 5 bases in the middle. This clone was seen once.

Sequenced material: peripheral blood. The sequence was collected from a man aged 25 to 40 with active or convalescent COVID-19. V and J are TRBV30 and TRBJ1-3; D is unclear. The CDR3 DNA reads TGTGCCTGGTCCGTCTCTGGAAACACCATATATTTT. It yields the protein CAWSVSGNTIYF.